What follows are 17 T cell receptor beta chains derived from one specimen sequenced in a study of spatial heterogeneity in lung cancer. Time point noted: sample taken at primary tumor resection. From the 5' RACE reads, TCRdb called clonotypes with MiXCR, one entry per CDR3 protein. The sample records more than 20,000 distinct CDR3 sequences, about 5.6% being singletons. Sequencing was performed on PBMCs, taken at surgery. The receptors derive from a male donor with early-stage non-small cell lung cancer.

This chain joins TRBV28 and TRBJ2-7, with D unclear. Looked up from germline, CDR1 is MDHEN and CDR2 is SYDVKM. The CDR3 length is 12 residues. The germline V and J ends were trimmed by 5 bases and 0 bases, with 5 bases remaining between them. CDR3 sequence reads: CASSISSYEQYF. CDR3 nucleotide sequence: TGTGCCAGCAGTATTTCCTCCTACGAGCAGTACTTC.

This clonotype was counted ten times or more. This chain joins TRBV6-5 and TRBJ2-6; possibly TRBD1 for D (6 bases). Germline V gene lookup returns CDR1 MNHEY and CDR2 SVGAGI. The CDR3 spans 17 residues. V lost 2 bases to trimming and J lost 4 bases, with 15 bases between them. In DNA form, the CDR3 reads TGTGCCAGCAGTTACCGTGCGACAGGCCGGGGGGCCAACGTCCTGACTTTC. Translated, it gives CASSYRATGRGANVLTF.

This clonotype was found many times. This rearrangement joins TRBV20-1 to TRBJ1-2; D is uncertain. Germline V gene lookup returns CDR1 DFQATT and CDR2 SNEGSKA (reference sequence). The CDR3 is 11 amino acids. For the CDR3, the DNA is TGCACCCTCCCGGATGACGATGGCTACACCTTC. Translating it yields CTLPDDDGYTF.

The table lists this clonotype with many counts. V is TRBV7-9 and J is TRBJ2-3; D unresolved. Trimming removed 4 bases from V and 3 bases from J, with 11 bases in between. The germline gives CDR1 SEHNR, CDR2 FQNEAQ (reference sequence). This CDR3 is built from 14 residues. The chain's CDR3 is CASSSGIGTDTQYF. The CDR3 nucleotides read TGTGCCAGCAGCTCAGGCATTGGGACAGATACGCAGTATTTT.

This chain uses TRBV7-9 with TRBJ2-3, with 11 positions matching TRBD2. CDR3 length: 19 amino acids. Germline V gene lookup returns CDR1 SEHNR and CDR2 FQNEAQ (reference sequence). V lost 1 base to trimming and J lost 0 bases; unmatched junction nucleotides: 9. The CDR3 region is CASSLVVTSGTSSTDTQYF. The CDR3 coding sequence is TGTGCCAGCAGCTTAGTGGTGACTAGCGGGACCTCTAGCACAGATACGCAGTATTTT.

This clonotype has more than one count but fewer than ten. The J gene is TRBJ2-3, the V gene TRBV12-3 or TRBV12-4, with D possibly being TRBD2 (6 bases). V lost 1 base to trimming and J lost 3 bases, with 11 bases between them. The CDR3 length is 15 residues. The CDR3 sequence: CASSLDAGITDTQYF. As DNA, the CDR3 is TGTGCCAGCAGTTTAGATGCGGGAATAACAGATACGCAGTATTTT.

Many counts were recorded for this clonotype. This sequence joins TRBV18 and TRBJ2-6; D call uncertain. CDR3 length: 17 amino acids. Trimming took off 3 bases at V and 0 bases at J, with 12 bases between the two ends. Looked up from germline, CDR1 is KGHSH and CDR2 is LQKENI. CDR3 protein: CASSPQGSISGANVLTF. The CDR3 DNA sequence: TGTGCCAGCTCACCCCAAGGATCCATCTCTGGGGCCAACGTCCTGACTTTC.

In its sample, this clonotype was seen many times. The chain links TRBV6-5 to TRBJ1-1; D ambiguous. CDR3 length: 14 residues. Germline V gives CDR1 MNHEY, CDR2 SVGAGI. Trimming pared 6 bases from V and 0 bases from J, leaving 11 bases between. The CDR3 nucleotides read TGTGCCAGCAGGCGGGAAGGCCTGAACACTGAAGCTTTCTTT. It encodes CASRREGLNTEAFF.

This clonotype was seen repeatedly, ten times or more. CDR3 amino acids: CASSQGLAGVGELFF. The CDR3 DNA reads as TGCGCCAGCAGCCAAGGTTTAGCGGGAGTTGGGGAGCTGTTTTTT. This rearrangement joins TRBV4-3 to TRBJ2-2; 9 positions agree with TRBD2. The CDR3 sequence is 15 residues long. V lost 1 base to trimming and J lost 8 bases; unmatched junction nucleotides: 5. The germline V gene has CDR1 LGHNA and CDR2 YSLEER.

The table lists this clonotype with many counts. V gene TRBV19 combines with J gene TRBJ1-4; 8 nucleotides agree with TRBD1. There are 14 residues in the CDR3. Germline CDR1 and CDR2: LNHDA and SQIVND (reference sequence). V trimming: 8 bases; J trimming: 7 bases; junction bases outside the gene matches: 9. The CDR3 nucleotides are TGTGCCAGTTGCCGACAGGGGATGGGTGAAAAACTGTTTTTT. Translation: CASCRQGMGEKLFF.

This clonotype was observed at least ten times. CDR3 loop: CASSLVPGGNTGELFF. DNA of the CDR3: TGTGCCAGCAGCTTAGTCCCGGGGGGGAACACCGGGGAGCTGTTTTTT. The chain recombines TRBV11-3 with TRBJ2-2; 7 bases match TRBD2. This CDR3 comprises 16 residues. V lost 1 base, J lost 1 base, and 3 bases stayed unmatched. Germline CDR1 reads SGHNT; CDR2 reads YENEEA.

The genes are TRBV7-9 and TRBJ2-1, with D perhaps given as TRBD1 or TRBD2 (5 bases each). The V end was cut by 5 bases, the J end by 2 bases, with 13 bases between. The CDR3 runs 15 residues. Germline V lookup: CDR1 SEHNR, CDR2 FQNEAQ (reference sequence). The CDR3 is CASSPRGGPYNEQFF. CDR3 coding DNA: TGTGCCAGCAGCCCCCGGGGCGGTCCCTACAATGAGCAGTTCTTC.

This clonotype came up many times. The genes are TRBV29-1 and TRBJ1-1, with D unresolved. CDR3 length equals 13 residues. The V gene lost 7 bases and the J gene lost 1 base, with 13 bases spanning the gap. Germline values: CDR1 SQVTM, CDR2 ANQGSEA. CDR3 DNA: TGCAGCGGTTCGGGAGGGTGGAACACTGAAGCTTTCTTT. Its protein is CSGSGGWNTEAFF.

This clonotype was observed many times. DNA of the CDR3: TGTGCCAGCAGCTCCGGGACAGGGAGCTATGGCTACACCTTC. Amino acids: CASSSGTGSYGYTF. The chain carries TRBV7-2 and TRBJ1-2; TRBD1 aligns across 9 bases. V shed 4 bases and J 4 bases; nucleotides not matched to a gene: 4. Germline-derived CDR1 and CDR2 are SGHTA and FQGNSA. CDR3 length: 14 amino acids. Supplemented by reference TRBV7-2 and TRBJ1-2, the full variable domain reads GAGVSQSPSNKVTEKGKDVELRCDPISGHTALYWYRQSLGQGLEFLIYFQGNSAPDKSGLPSDRFSAERTGGSVSTLTIQRTQQEDSAVYLCASSSGTGSYGYTFGSGTRLTVV.

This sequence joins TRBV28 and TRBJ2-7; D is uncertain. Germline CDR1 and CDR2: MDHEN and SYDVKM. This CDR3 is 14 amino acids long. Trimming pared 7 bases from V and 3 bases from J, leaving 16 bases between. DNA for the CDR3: TGTGCCAGCAAAGGAAGGCAGAAAGGCTACGAGCAGTACTTC. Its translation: CASKGRQKGYEQYF.

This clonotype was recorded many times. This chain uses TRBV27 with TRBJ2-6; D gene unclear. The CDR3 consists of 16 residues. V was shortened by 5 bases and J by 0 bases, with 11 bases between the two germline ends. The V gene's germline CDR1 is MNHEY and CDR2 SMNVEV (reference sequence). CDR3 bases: TGTGCCAGCAGTGTGGACGGTAGCTCTGGGGCCAACGTCCTGACTTTC. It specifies CASSVDGSSGANVLTF. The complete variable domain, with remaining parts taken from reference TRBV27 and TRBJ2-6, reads EAQVTQNPRYLITVTGKKLTVTCSQNMNHEYMSWYRQDPGLGLRQIYYSMNVEVTDKGDVPEGYKVSRKEKRNFPLILESPSPNQTSLYFCASSVDGSSGANVLTFGAGSRLTVL.

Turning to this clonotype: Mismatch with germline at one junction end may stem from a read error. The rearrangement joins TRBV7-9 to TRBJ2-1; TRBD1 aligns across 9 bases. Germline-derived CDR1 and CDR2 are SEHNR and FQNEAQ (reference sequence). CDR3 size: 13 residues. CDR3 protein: CASSLEKGQGTLF. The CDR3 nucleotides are TGTGCCAGCAGCTTAGAAAAGGGACAGGGAACCCTCTTC.